The 29 T cell receptor beta chains presented below share a single source sample, sequenced in a study of blood T cells in healthy people across ages. A second PCR of about 7 to 12 cycles used a sample-barcoded 5' primer and a J-beta primer mix. MiXCR was run by TCRdb on the 5' RACE reads, yielding one entry per CDR3 protein. The sample has 2 million or so distinct CDR3 sequences, 49% seen once. The sequenced sample was blood. The receptors shown here come from a woman between 35 and 50 years old in good health.

The chain recombines TRBV5-1 with TRBJ2-1; 11 positions match TRBD2. V lost 7 bases and J lost 4; bases outside the gene matches: 7. Germline loops: CDR1 SGHRS, CDR2 YFSETQ. There are 15 residues in the CDR3. CDR3 nucleotide sequence: TGCGCCAGCGCCAGACTAGCGGGAAGGTACAATGAGCAGTTCTTC. The encoded protein is CASARLAGRYNEQFF. Using reference TRBV5-1 and TRBJ2-1 for the parts outside the CDR3, the full variable domain is KAGVTQTPRYLIKTRGQQVTLSCSPISGHRSVSWYQQTPGQGLQFLFEYFSETQRNKGNFPGRFSGRQFSNSRSEMNVSTLELGDSALYLCASARLAGRYNEQFFGPGTRLTVL.

This clonotype has just a few counts. V and J are TRBV6-5 and TRBJ2-1; D uncertain. The CDR3 is made up of 16 amino acids. Germline assignment: CDR1 MNHEY and CDR2 SVGAGI. V lost 0 bases, J lost 7 bases, and 16 bases lay in between. The CDR3 loop reads CASSYSSRFRTNEQFF. As DNA, the CDR3 is TGTGCCAGCAGTTACTCTAGCCGGTTCCGTACTAATGAGCAGTTCTTC.

The rearrangement uses TRBV20-1 and TRBJ2-6, with 7 bases matching TRBD1. This CDR3 is 18 amino acids long. The ends lost 1 base at V and 5 bases at J; junction bases unmatched: 14. Per germline, CDR1 DFQATT and CDR2 SNEGSKA (reference sequence). This CDR3 reads CSARAPGQTPFWANVLTF. CDR3 sequence (DNA): TGCAGTGCTAGAGCTCCGGGACAGACTCCTTTCTGGGCCAACGTCCTGACTTTC.

This sequence joins TRBV11-2 and TRBJ2-1, with TRBD2 identical over 7 bases. The junction had 12 bases not matched to a gene; V was cut back by 0 bases and J by 10 bases. Germline CDR1 is SGHAT and CDR2 is FQNNGV. There are 16 residues in the CDR3. This CDR3 reads CASSLDRTGLVREQFF. The CDR3 DNA follows: TGTGCCAGCAGCTTAGATCGGACCGGACTAGTTAGGGAGCAGTTCTTC.

At least ten counts were recorded for this clonotype. The gene calls are TRBV28 and TRBJ2-7; D not certain. This CDR3 is 14 amino acids long. Trimming removed 6 bases from V and 1 base from J, with 13 bases in between. Looked up from germline, CDR1 is MDHEN and CDR2 is SYDVKM. The CDR3 loop reads CASSLSGLSYEQYF. The CDR3 DNA reads TGTGCCAGCAGCTTAAGTGGCCTTTCCTACGAGCAGTACTTC.

This clonotype was counted only a few times. The V call is TRBV28, the J call TRBJ2-3; the match to TRBD2 covers 8 bases. Germline lookup yields CDR1 MDHEN and CDR2 SYDVKM. V lost 9 bases, J lost 0 bases, and 8 bases stayed unmatched. There are 15 residues in the CDR3. The CDR3 protein is CASKVLAESTDTQYF. CDR3 sequence (DNA): TGTGCCAGTAAAGTACTAGCGGAGAGCACAGATACGCAGTATTTT.

This clonotype was detected once. V usage is TRBV5-6 and J usage is TRBJ1-2; TRBD1 aligns across 8 bases. Trimming cost V 3 bases and J 3 bases; bases outside gene matches: 7. CDR1 is SGHDT, CDR2 YYEEEE, per germline. CDR3 length: 15 amino acids. The CDR3 nucleotides read TGTGCCAGCAGCTGGACGGGACAGGTGGACTATGGCTACACCTTC. This gives the protein CASSWTGQVDYGYTF.

This chain connects TRBV6-2 or TRBV6-3 to TRBJ2-1, with 7 bases fitting TRBD1. Germline lookup yields CDR1 MNHEY and CDR2 SVGEGT. The CDR3 has 13 amino acids. With 8 bases clipped from V and 8 bases from J, the junction kept 9 bases outside the gene matches. CDR3 DNA: TGTGCCAGCCGGTCAGGGGGTTTCGATGAGCAGTTCTTC. Its protein product is CASRSGGFDEQFF.

The chain combines TRBV5-1 with TRBJ2-3, with D maybe TRBD1 (6 bases). Between the trimmed V and J ends, which lost 4 bases and 1 base, there was a span of 13 bases. CDR1 and CDR2 from the germline V gene are SGHRS and YFSETQ. The CDR3 is 15 amino acids. This chain's CDR3 is CASSTDRTRTDTQYF. CDR3 nucleotides: TGCGCCAGCAGCACAGACAGGACCCGCACAGATACGCAGTATTTT.

This chain joins TRBV3-1 and TRBJ2-5; 13 bases match TRBD2. In germline, CDR1 is LGHDT, CDR2 YNNKEL (reference sequence). V was pared by 0 bases and J by 1 base, with 5 bases of the junction left unmatched. The CDR3 covers 18 residues. For the CDR3, the DNA is TGTGCCAGCAGCCAAGAGACACTAGCGGGGGGGACCCAAGAGACCCAGTACTTC. Its translation is CASSQETLAGGTQETQYF.

This clonotype was observed once. The chain links TRBV7-2 to TRBJ2-3; D remains ambiguous. CDR1 and CDR2 from the germline V gene are SGHTA and FQGNSA. The CDR3 contains 15 residues. V was clipped by 1 base and J by 0 bases, with 8 bases between them. Here the CDR3 DNA reads TGTGCCAGCAGCTTAGTAGAGGAGAGCACAGATACGCAGTATTTT. Protein product: CASSLVEESTDTQYF.

The CDR3 is CSAAAADPGQPQHF. CDR3 nucleotides: TGCAGTGCTGCCGCCGCGGACCCGGGGCAGCCCCAGCATTTT. The genes are TRBV20-1 and TRBJ1-5; D is unresolved. The CDR3 is made up of 14 amino acids. The V gene's germline CDR1 is DFQATT and CDR2 SNEGSKA (reference sequence). V was clipped by 5 bases and J by 7 bases, with 18 bases between them.

The chain combines TRBV11-1 with TRBJ1-1; no reliable D call. The germline V gene has CDR1 SGHAT and CDR2 FQDESV (reference sequence). V lost 8 bases and J 0 bases, leaving 16 bases between the germline ends. The CDR3 consists of 15 residues. CDR3 sequence (DNA): TGTGCCAGCTTTCCCGGGAATCCAATGAACACTGAAGCTTTCTTT. Protein: CASFPGNPMNTEAFF.

This clonotype was seen a few times. The chain is built from TRBV6-6 and TRBJ2-5; D remains unclear. The CDR3 loop spans 13 amino acids. The V gene lost 6 bases and the J gene lost 2 bases, with 10 bases spanning the gap. Looked up from germline, CDR1 is MNHNY and CDR2 is SVGAGI (reference sequence). CDR3 sequence: CASRTNEQETQYF. For the CDR3, the DNA is TGTGCCAGCAGGACGAACGAACAAGAGACCCAGTACTTC.

The CDR3 protein is CSARPGGLTYEQYF. In DNA, the CDR3 is TGCAGTGCTAGGCCAGGGGGCCTCACCTACGAGCAGTACTTC. The gene calls are TRBV20-1 and TRBJ2-7, with 8 bases lining up with TRBD1. V lost 3 bases to trimming and J lost 2 bases; unmatched junction nucleotides: 6. There are 14 residues in the CDR3. Germline V CDR1 and CDR2: DFQATT, SNEGSKA (reference sequence).

The chain carries TRBV10-3 and TRBJ2-5; possibly TRBD2 for D (5 bases). This CDR3 is built from 14 residues. The germline V and J ends were trimmed by 0 bases and 5 bases, with 10 bases remaining between them. Germline CDR1 reads ENHRY; CDR2 reads SYGVKD. CDR3: CAISESGSTETQYF. The CDR3 bases are TGTGCCATCAGTGAGTCGGGGAGCACGGAGACCCAGTACTTC.

J is TRBJ2-1 and V is TRBV6-2 or TRBV6-3, with no clear D. Germline V gene data show CDR1 as MNHEY and CDR2 as SVGEGT. This CDR3 is 13 amino acids long. Trimming stripped 7 bases from V and 2 bases from J, with 9 bases between. This chain's CDR3 is CASKTRAYNEQFF. The CDR3 bases are TGTGCCAGCAAAACTCGAGCCTACAATGAGCAGTTCTTC.

This chain joins TRBV28 and TRBJ2-7; D remains ambiguous. The CDR3 is made up of 12 amino acids. Germline-derived CDR1 and CDR2 are MDHEN and SYDVKM. The ends were cut back, 10 bases at V and 4 bases at J, with 14 bases in the middle. The DNA for the CDR3 is TGTGCCACGGTGACACCGTCTTACGAGCAGTACTTC. Translation: CATVTPSYEQYF.

This clonotype was detected a few times. The chain links TRBV6-2 or TRBV6-3 to TRBJ2-4; D is possibly TRBD1 or TRBD2 (5 bases each). Germline V gives CDR1 MNHEY, CDR2 SVGEGT. The CDR3 runs 15 residues. V was trimmed by 2 bases and J by 0 bases, leaving 8 bases between them. In DNA form, the CDR3 reads TGTGCCAGCAGTTACGGGGACCTAGCCAAAAACATTCAGTACTTC. Its translation is CASSYGDLAKNIQYF.

The rearrangement uses TRBV6-2 or TRBV6-3 and TRBJ1-2; D perhaps matches TRBD1 (5 bases). The CDR3 is made up of 16 amino acids. Per the germline V gene, CDR1 is MNHEY and CDR2 is SVGEGT. The V end was cut by 4 bases, the J end by 6 bases, with 21 bases between. CDR3 sequence reads: CASSFPQVALGNGYTF. DNA for the CDR3: TGTGCCAGCAGTTTCCCACAGGTGGCCCTGGGGAATGGCTACACCTTC.

Worth noting for this clonotype: At one boundary the junction diverges from the germline segment, which might be a read error. The chain combines TRBV5-1 with TRBJ2-7, with a tentative D call TRBD1 (6 bases). The CDR3 contains 17 residues. The germline V gene encodes CDR1 SGHRS and CDR2 YFSETQ. The CDR3 reads CASSYTTTGSPDYGQYF. The CDR3 DNA follows: TGCGCCAGCAGCTATACCACTACAGGGTCCCCCGACTACGGGCAGTACTTC.

A note on this clonotype: With a much larger clone just one base away, this may be a read error. The J gene is TRBJ2-7, the V gene TRBV14; D not certain. The germline V gene has CDR1 SGHDN and CDR2 FVKESK. The V end was cut by 5 bases, the J end by 3 bases, with 5 bases between. The CDR3 consists of 11 residues. The CDR3: CASSIRYEQYF. CDR3 DNA: TGTGCCAGCAGCATCCGCTACGAGCAGTACTTC.

This clonotype was observed a handful of times. The chain is built from TRBV10-1 and TRBJ2-5; D uncertain. CDR1 WNHNN and CDR2 SYGVQD come from the germline V gene (reference sequence). Trimming took off 8 bases at V and 11 bases at J, with 21 bases between the two ends. The CDR3 runs to 13 residues. In DNA, the CDR3 is TGCGCCAGCGGTAGAAGCACCTACAATGAGCAGTACTTC. Its translation is CASGRSTYNEQYF.

The rearrangement uses TRBV20-1 and TRBJ1-2, with D perhaps TRBD1 (6 bases). Germline V lookup: CDR1 DFQATT, CDR2 SNEGSKA (reference sequence). The CDR3 covers 15 residues. With 1 base removed from V and 4 bases from J, the gap between germline ends came to 16 bases. The CDR3 here is CSARGSGALIYGYTF. In nucleotides, the CDR3 is TGCAGTGCTAGAGGCTCAGGGGCCTTGATCTATGGCTACACCTTC.

The chain combines TRBV27 with TRBJ2-7; TRBD2 matches at 7 bases. The V gene's germline CDR1 is MNHEY and CDR2 SMNVEV (reference sequence). The CDR3 runs 15 residues. The V gene end was trimmed by 3 bases and the J gene end by 0 bases; junction bases not matched to a gene: 5. DNA for the CDR3: TGTGCCAGCAGTTTTCAAGCGGGGAGCTCCTACGAGCAGTACTTC. Amino acids: CASSFQAGSSYEQYF.

The V call is TRBV4-3, the J call TRBJ2-3, with D perhaps matching TRBD2 (7 bases). The V and J ends lost 0 bases and 1 base respectively, with 32 bases between them. The length of the CDR3 is 23 residues. CDR1 LGHNA and CDR2 YSLEER come from the germline V gene. The CDR3 sequence: CASSQDLLGGPSWGGTGTDTQYF. As DNA, the CDR3 is TGCGCCAGCAGCCAAGATCTCCTAGGGGGGCCTAGCTGGGGGGGAACGGGCACAGATACGCAGTATTTT.

The chain employs TRBV18 and TRBJ2-5; D is possibly TRBD1 (6 bases). This CDR3 region has 13 residues. V lost 6 bases and J 11 bases, leaving 19 bases between the germline ends. Germline values: CDR1 KGHSH, CDR2 LQKENI. CDR3 residues: CASSAGQKREQYF. The CDR3 nucleotides read TGTGCCAGCTCGGCCGGACAGAAACGTGAGCAGTACTTC.

In this sample, this clonotype turned up once. The chain carries TRBV28 and TRBJ2-5; TRBD2 matches 8 bases. CDR1 and CDR2 from the germline V gene are MDHEN and SYDVKM. The CDR3 extends over 12 amino acids. The V gene end was trimmed by 8 bases and the J gene end by 2 bases; junction bases not matched to a gene: 1. The CDR3 here is CASLAGQETQYF. As DNA, the CDR3 is TGTGCCAGCTTAGCGGGGCAAGAGACCCAGTACTTC.

The chain links TRBV6-2 or TRBV6-3 to TRBJ2-7, with D maybe TRBD1 (6 bases). The CDR3 is 15 residues long. V shed 7 bases and J shed 5 bases, with 21 bases lying between them. Germline CDR1 is MNHEY and CDR2 is SVGEGT. CDR3 bases: TGTGCCAGCAAGATTGTGGGGGCGCGAACCGACGAGCAGTACTTC. Translation: CASKIVGARTDEQYF.